Listed here are 14 T cell receptor beta chains from one sample, sequenced in a study of control samples from healthy donors and cancer patients. TCRdb keeps only in-frame clones here, not all; method: immunoSEQ multiplex PCR. The sample yields tens of thousands of clones, around four fifths seen once. The sequencing input was PBMCs. The receptors come from a woman aged 50 to 60 with lung cancer.

This chain joins TRBV28 and TRBJ1-2; 8 nucleotides agree with TRBD1. The germline V gene has CDR1 MDHEN and CDR2 SYDVKM. The CDR3 spans 16 residues. V dropped 6 bases and J dropped 6; count of bases not matched to a gene: 15. In DNA form, the CDR3 reads TGTGCCAGCAGCGCAAACTTGGTGACAGGGGTGGATGGCTACACCTTC. Amino acids: CASSANLVTGVDGYTF.

The V and J genes are TRBV9 and TRBJ2-7, with D maybe TRBD1 (6 bases). Germline V gene lookup returns CDR1 SGDLS and CDR2 YYNGEE. The CDR3 spans 14 residues. Trimming shortened V by 4 bases and J by 3 bases, and 14 bases separated the two germline ends. The CDR3 loop is CASSIGQGNYEQYF. The CDR3 nucleotides read TGTGCCAGCAGCATTGGCCAGGGGAACTACGAGCAGTACTTC.

The chain uses TRBV10-3 and TRBJ1-1, with D hard to call. Trimming removed 4 bases at V and 0 bases at J, with 15 bases between. The CDR3 is 16 residues long. Germline values: CDR1 ENHRY, CDR2 SYGVKD. The CDR3 DNA is TGTGCCATCAGTGGAATTCACGGTCAGCTGAACACTGAAGCTTTCTTT. This sequence encodes CAISGIHGQLNTEAFF.

Here the CDR3 reads CASSLPRGTYTEAFF. CDR3 DNA sequence: TGTGCCAGCAGCCTACCCCGGGGAACCTACACTGAAGCTTTCTTT. V usage is TRBV28 and J usage is TRBJ1-1, with D unclear. This CDR3 is built from 15 residues. Germline CDR1 MDHEN, CDR2 SYDVKM. V lost 6 bases and J lost 3, with 17 bases in between. Drawing the rest from reference TRBV28 and TRBJ1-1, the complete variable domain is DVKVTQSSRYLVKRTGEKVFLECVQDMDHENMFWYRQDPGLGLRLIYFSYDVKMKEKGDIPEGYSVSREKKERFSLILESASTNQTSMYLCASSLPRGTYTEAFFGQGTRLTVV.

The CDR3 nucleotides read TGTGCCAGCAGTTACTCCTCTGGAAACACCATATATTTT. Protein product: CASSYSSGNTIYF. The rearrangement joins TRBV25-1 to TRBJ1-3; no clear D. Looked up from germline, CDR1 is MGHDK and CDR2 is SYGVNS. The CDR3 has 13 amino acids. Trimming cost V 5 bases and J 0 bases, with 5 bases left between them.

This chain links TRBV19 with TRBJ1-1; no clear D. Germline V gives CDR1 LNHDA, CDR2 SQIVND (reference sequence). V gave up 7 bases and J gave up 0 bases, with 9 bases separating them. There are 13 residues in the CDR3. For the CDR3, the DNA is TGTGCCAGTAAGGACGATCTGAACACTGAAGCTTTCTTT. Translation gives CASKDDLNTEAFF.

In its sample, this clone was seen a few times. The rearrangement joins TRBV27 to TRBJ2-3; maybe TRBD2 (6 bases). CDR1 is MNHEY and CDR2 is SMNVEV in the germline V gene (reference sequence). The CDR3 contains 12 residues. The V end lost 11 bases, the J end lost 2 bases, and 11 bases lay between the germline ends. In nucleotides, the CDR3 is TGTGCCGCGCGGGGCCCCACAGATACGCAGTATTTT. Translation gives CAARGPTDTQYF.

V and J are TRBV6-5 and TRBJ1-1; D is undetermined. The V and J ends lost 8 bases and 7 bases respectively, with 17 bases between them. CDR1 and CDR2 (germline): MNHEY, SVGAGI. CDR3 length: 13 amino acids. The CDR3 coding sequence is TGTGCCAGCGGTAGGGATGGTGTTGGTGAAGCTTTCTTT. It codes for CASGRDGVGEAFF.

The J gene is TRBJ1-2, the V gene TRBV7-9; TRBD1 might be the D (6 bases). The V gene lost 4 bases and the J gene lost 7 bases, with 13 bases spanning the gap. The CDR3 has 13 amino acids. In germline, CDR1 is SEHNR, CDR2 FQNEAQ (reference sequence). CDR3 sequence: CASSSEGGSGYTF. For the CDR3, the DNA is TGTGCCAGCAGCTCTGAAGGGGGGAGTGGCTACACCTTC.

The rearrangement uses TRBV5-1 and TRBJ2-5, with 7 bases that match TRBD1. CDR1 is SGHRS and CDR2 is YFSETQ in the germline V gene. The CDR3 contains 13 residues. V dropped 2 bases and J dropped 4; count of bases not matched to a gene: 2. Written as DNA, the CDR3 is TGCGCCAGCAGCTTAGACAGGGCAGAGACCCAGTACTTC. This sequence encodes CASSLDRAETQYF.

The rearrangement joins TRBV4-1 to TRBJ2-1; D might be TRBD1 or TRBD2, each matching 5 bases. This CDR3 contains 14 residues. Germline V lookup: CDR1 MGHRA, CDR2 YSYEKL. V dropped 6 bases and J dropped 8 bases, with 17 bases sitting between them. The CDR3 DNA follows: TGCGCCAGCAGTCACGGGACGGACGAGGATGAGCAGTTCTTC. It specifies CASSHGTDEDEQFF.

The DNA for the CDR3 is TGTGCCAGCAGTACGACAGGGGACAATTCACCCCTCCACTTT. It yields the protein CASSTTGDNSPLHF. The chain joins TRBV2 to TRBJ1-6; 8 positions match TRBD1. The CDR3 extends over 14 amino acids. The germline CDR1 and CDR2 sequences are SNHLY and FYNNEI. Losses at the gene ends were 5 bases for V and 7 bases for J; bases not matched to a gene: 4.

CDR3 in DNA: TGTGCCAGCAGCTTACTTAGCGGGGGGGCCCAAAATGAGCAGTTCTTC. Its protein product is CASSLLSGGAQNEQFF. The V call is TRBV7-3, the J call TRBJ2-1, with 11 bases that match TRBD2. V dropped 2 bases and J dropped 7; count of bases not matched to a gene: 7. The CDR3 is made up of 16 amino acids. The V gene's germline CDR1 is SGHTA and CDR2 FQGTGA.

The rearrangement joins TRBV3-1 (or the pseudogene TRBV3-2) to TRBJ1-1, with D perhaps TRBD1 (6 bases). The CDR3 extends over 14 amino acids. The V gene's germline CDR1 is LGHDT and CDR2 YNNKEL (reference sequence). Trimming removed 6 bases from V and 5 bases from J, with 16 bases in between. CDR3: CASSLQGGKTEAFF. The CDR3 DNA is TGTGCCAGCAGTTTACAGGGTGGTAAAACTGAAGCTTTCTTT.